Following are 19 T cell receptor beta chains from one sample sequenced in a study of blood T cell repertoires in COVID-19. Using immunoSEQ multiplex PCR, the repertoire was profiled, and TCRdb retains in-frame clones only, with some absent. Among over 150,000 clones listed, roughly 88% were seen once. Sequencing input: peripheral blood. These TCRs come from a human donor in a cohort sampled during active COVID-19.

This chain connects TRBV2 to TRBJ2-5; 10 bases fit TRBD2. With V trimmed by 2 bases and J by 3 bases, 9 bases remained unmatched. This CDR3 spans 17 amino acids. Germline V lookup: CDR1 SNHLY, CDR2 FYNNEI. The DNA of the CDR3 is TGTGCCAGCAGTGAAAATCTTAGCGGGAGGCGCAAAGAGACCCAGTACTTC. This codes for CASSENLSGRRKETQYF. Full variable domain (outside the CDR3, taken from reference TRBV2 and TRBJ2-5): EPEVTQTPSHQVTQMGQEVILRCVPISNHLYFYWYRQILGQKVEFLVSFYNNEISEKSEIFDDQFSVERPDGSNFTLKIRSTKLEDSAMYFCASSENLSGRRKETQYFGPGTRLLVL.

The chain links TRBV27 to TRBJ2-7; 7 bases line up with TRBD1. CDR1 and CDR2 (germline): MNHEY, SMNVEV (reference sequence). This CDR3 spans 16 amino acids. The V gene end was trimmed by 5 bases and the J gene end by 0 bases; junction bases not matched to a gene: 10. CDR3 bases: TGTGCCAGCAGTCCCTCATTTACAGGGGCCTCCTACGAGCAGTACTTC. It encodes CASSPSFTGASYEQYF.

The chain uses TRBV30 and TRBJ2-1; 7 positions agree with TRBD2. The germline CDR1 and CDR2 sequences are GTSNPN and SVGIG (reference sequence). The CDR3 has 14 amino acids. With V trimmed by 0 bases and J by 6 bases, 5 bases remained unmatched. This chain's CDR3 is CAWSVLGTTNEQFF. CDR3 bases: TGTGCCTGGAGTGTACTTGGGACTACCAATGAGCAGTTCTTC.

The chain uses TRBV15 and TRBJ2-7, with TRBD1 identical over 8 bases. V shed 0 bases, J shed 6 bases, and the junction held 4 bases outside the gene matches. The germline V gene encodes CDR1 LNHNV and CDR2 YYDKDF (reference sequence). The CDR3 has 14 residues. The CDR3 coding sequence is TGTGCCACCAGCAGAGAACAGGGGGTCCGCGAGCAGTACTTC. Protein: CATSREQGVREQYF.

As DNA, the CDR3 is TGTGCCACCAGCAGAGATGGGGGTAGCGGGACACTCGGAACCTACGAGCAGTACTTC. Translation: CATSRDGGSGTLGTYEQYF. V gene TRBV15 combines with J gene TRBJ2-7; TRBD2 matches at 8 bases. Germline values: CDR1 LNHNV, CDR2 YYDKDF (reference sequence). The trim removed 0 bases at V and 2 bases at J, leaving 15 bases unmatched. This CDR3 has 19 residues.

Notes on this clone: The sample contains more than one DNA sequence encoding this CDR3. The CDR3 reads CASSPAQGRNSPLHF. The CDR3 nucleotides read TGTGCCAGCTCACCGGCCCAGGGTCGGAATTCACCCCTCCACTTT. The chain is built from TRBV18 and TRBJ1-6, with D perhaps matching TRBD1 (5 bases). Looked up from germline, CDR1 is KGHSH and CDR2 is LQKENI. This CDR3 has 15 amino acids. V lost 3 bases to trimming and J lost 7 bases, with 13 bases between them. Based on the CDR3 plus reference TRBV18 and TRBJ1-6, the full variable domain is NAGVMQNPRHLVRRRGQEARLRCSPMKGHSHVYWYRQLPEEGLKFMVYLQKENIIDESGMPKERFSAEFPKEGPSILRIQQVVRGDSAAYFCASSPAQGRNSPLHFGNGTRLTVT.

The chain recombines TRBV30 with TRBJ2-2, with 10 bases fitting TRBD1. V trimming: 5 bases; J trimming: 5 bases; junction bases outside the gene matches: 2. Per germline, CDR1 GTSNPN and CDR2 SVGIG (reference sequence). The CDR3 totals 13 residues. In DNA form, the CDR3 reads TGTGCCTGGGGGACAGGGGCGACCGGGGAGCTGTTTTTT. It is translated as CAWGTGATGELFF.

V usage is TRBV7-9 and J usage is TRBJ2-3, with D possibly TRBD1 on 5 matching bases. This CDR3 is 13 amino acids long. V gave up 5 bases and J gave up 7 bases, with 13 bases separating them. Looked up from germline, CDR1 is SEHNR and CDR2 is FQNEAQ (reference sequence). CDR3 sequence (DNA): TGTGCCAGCAGCAGAACAGGAGTCAATACGCAGTATTTT. Its protein product is CASSRTGVNTQYF.

The gene calls are TRBV2 and TRBJ2-6; the D gene is possibly TRBD1 (6 bases). Germline values: CDR1 SNHLY, CDR2 FYNNEI. Trimming took off 7 bases at V and 0 bases at J, with 13 bases between the two ends. This CDR3 is 16 amino acids long. Written as DNA, the CDR3 is TGTGCCAGCAACCAGGGGAAGTTCTCTGGGGCCAACGTCCTGACTTTC. It codes for CASNQGKFSGANVLTF.

The J gene is TRBJ2-3, the V gene TRBV19; D may be TRBD1 (5 bases). Germline V CDR1 and CDR2: LNHDA, SQIVND (reference sequence). Trimming took 1 base from V and 1 from J, leaving 18 bases between them. The CDR3 is made up of 18 amino acids. The CDR3 DNA sequence: TGTGCCAGTAGTATAGGTGGGGCTACCCCTTTACGCACAGATACGCAGTATTTT. Translating it yields CASSIGGATPLRTDTQYF.

The rearrangement uses TRBV6-5 and TRBJ1-2; 8 bases fit TRBD1. CDR3 length: 14 amino acids. V lost 2 bases to trimming and J lost 4 bases; unmatched junction nucleotides: 3. Per germline, CDR1 MNHEY and CDR2 SVGAGI. This CDR3 is CASSYNDRGYGYTF. CDR3 DNA: TGTGCCAGCAGTTACAACGACAGGGGCTATGGCTACACCTTC.

J is TRBJ2-1 and V is TRBV5-1, with 7 nucleotides matching TRBD2. This CDR3 spans 15 amino acids. Germline trimming cut 3 bases from V and 6 bases from J; bases unmatched to any gene: 9. Germline CDR1 and CDR2: SGHRS and YFSETQ. CDR3 loop: CASSWGTGGLNEQFF. The CDR3 DNA reads TGCGCCAGCAGCTGGGGGACGGGGGGTCTCAATGAGCAGTTCTTC.

The J gene is TRBJ2-3, the V gene TRBV4-1, with D tentatively TRBD2 (6 bases). Germline V gene sequence: CDR1 MGHRA, CDR2 YSYEKL. The CDR3 length is 14 residues. The germline V and J ends were trimmed by 2 bases and 1 base, with 7 bases remaining between them. The CDR3 loop reads CASSQRRGTDTQYF. The CDR3 region has the DNA TGCGCCAGCAGCCAACGGAGGGGCACAGATACGCAGTATTTT.

The chain employs TRBV5-1 and TRBJ2-7; the match to TRBD1 covers 10 bases. The CDR3 extends over 16 amino acids. The germline gives CDR1 SGHRS, CDR2 YFSETQ. V was pared by 3 bases and J by 6 bases, with 12 bases of the junction left unmatched. The CDR3 nucleotides are TGCGCCAGCAGCTACGAAACCGGGACAGGGGCCGCCGAGCAGTACTTC. It specifies CASSYETGTGAAEQYF.

The rearrangement joins TRBV10-3 to TRBJ2-3; TRBD2 aligns across 12 bases. J gave up 0 bases and V 8 bases, and 6 bases lay outside the gene matches. Germline V gene data show CDR1 as ENHRY and CDR2 as SYGVKD. This CDR3 contains 16 residues. This chain's CDR3 is CAIGPGTSGSTDTQYF. CDR3 DNA sequence: TGTGCCATCGGACCCGGGACTAGCGGGAGCACAGATACGCAGTATTTT.

The chain carries TRBV15 and TRBJ2-1; 10 nucleotides match TRBD2. J was trimmed by 9 bases and V by 1 base; bases with no gene match: 6. This CDR3 is 15 amino acids long. CDR1 is LNHNV, CDR2 YYDKDF, per germline (reference sequence). The CDR3: CATSRAPLAGVEQFF. Written as DNA, the CDR3 is TGTGCCACCAGCAGAGCCCCGCTAGCGGGAGTTGAGCAGTTCTTC. Supplemented by reference TRBV15 and TRBJ2-1, the full variable domain reads DAMVIQNPRYQVTQFGKPVTLSCSQTLNHNVMYWYQQKSSQAPKLLFHYYDKDFNNEADTPDNFQSRRPNTSFCFLDIRSPGLGDTAMYLCATSRAPLAGVEQFFGPGTRLTVL.

The chain recombines TRBV2 with TRBJ2-1; TRBD2 matches 9 bases. Germline V gene data show CDR1 as SNHLY and CDR2 as FYNNEI. The CDR3 covers 16 residues. V lost 6 bases and J lost 4; bases outside the gene matches: 10. The CDR3 spells CASSARSGSSYNEQFF. The DNA of the CDR3 is TGTGCCAGCAGCGCTCGTAGCGGGAGTTCGTACAATGAGCAGTTCTTC.

The chain recombines TRBV19 with TRBJ2-3; D might be TRBD2 (5 bases). Germline assignment: CDR1 LNHDA and CDR2 SQIVND (reference sequence). V was pared by 1 base and J by 0 bases, with 11 bases between. CDR3 length: 16 residues. The CDR3 DNA is TGTGCCAGTAGTATAGTCGGCGGGCCTAGCACAGATACGCAGTATTTT. Its protein product is CASSIVGGPSTDTQYF.

V gene TRBV5-1 combines with J gene TRBJ1-1; the match to TRBD1 covers 7 bases. Germline V gene sequence: CDR1 SGHRS, CDR2 YFSETQ. With 0 bases clipped from V and 4 bases from J, the junction kept 9 bases outside the gene matches. The CDR3 runs to 16 residues. CDR3 sequence: CASSLAPRQGGTEAFF. The CDR3 bases are TGCGCCAGCAGCTTGGCTCCCCGACAGGGCGGCACTGAAGCTTTCTTT.